These 7 T cell receptor beta chains originate from one sample sequenced in a study of T cell responses to AZD1222 COVID-19 vaccine. Some clones are missing from TCRdb's copy, which holds only in-frame ones; the method was immunoSEQ multiplex PCR. Here the sample spans about 120,000 clones, roughly 89% being singletons. The sequenced sample was peripheral blood, obtained on day 0 of AZD1222 vaccination. The receptors shown here come from an adult in good health.

The rearrangement links TRBV6-6 to TRBJ2-2; 10 bases line up with TRBD1. The CDR3 is 14 residues long. J was trimmed by 5 bases and V by 6 bases; bases with no gene match: 3. Germline CDR1 and CDR2: MNHNY and SVGAGI (reference sequence). The CDR3 spells CASSRTGGTGELFF. CDR3 DNA sequence: TGTGCCAGCAGCAGGACAGGGGGGACCGGGGAGCTGTTTTTT.

The chain links TRBV2 to TRBJ2-5; D possibly matches TRBD1 or TRBD2 (6 bases each). With 1 base removed from V and 2 bases from J, the gap between germline ends came to 11 bases. The length of the CDR3 is 15 residues. The germline V gene has CDR1 SNHLY and CDR2 FYNNEI. The CDR3: CASSEGGASQETQYF. The CDR3 nucleotides read TGTGCCAGCAGTGAAGGGGGGGCGTCTCAAGAGACCCAGTACTTC.

The chain recombines TRBV24-1 with TRBJ1-4; D is uncertain. There are 13 residues in the CDR3. Trimming removed 4 bases at V and 6 bases at J, with 8 bases between. Germline V gene sequence: CDR1 KGHDR, CDR2 SFDVKD. The CDR3 loop reads CATSDNRDEKLFF. The CDR3 DNA follows: TGTGCCACCAGTGACAACCGGGATGAAAAACTGTTTTTT.

The J gene is TRBJ1-1, the V gene TRBV27, with a weak D call TRBD1 (5 bases). Between the trimmed V and J ends, which lost 5 bases and 1 base, there was a span of 8 bases. In germline, CDR1 is MNHEY, CDR2 SMNVEV (reference sequence). The length of the CDR3 is 13 residues. The CDR3 sequence: CASSLQGNTEAFF. Written as DNA, the CDR3 is TGTGCCAGCAGTCTCCAGGGGAACACTGAAGCTTTCTTT.

The J gene is TRBJ1-1, the V gene TRBV27; D unresolved. CDR1 is MNHEY, CDR2 SMNVEV, per germline (reference sequence). V was cut by 1 base and J by 0 bases, with 12 bases left in between. There are 16 residues in the CDR3. The DNA for the CDR3 is TGTGCCAGCAGTTTATATGGTGTACTCTTGAACACTGAAGCTTTCTTT. It codes for CASSLYGVLLNTEAFF.

This clone is a singleton in its sample. The V gene is TRBV5-4, the J gene TRBJ2-1; a possible D gene is TRBD2 (5 bases). Per germline, CDR1 SGHNT and CDR2 YYREEE (reference sequence). Trimming cost V 0 bases and J 1 base, with 8 bases left between them. The CDR3 spans 15 residues. DNA of the CDR3: TGTGCCAGCAGCTTGGTCCGGGAATCCTACAATGAGCAGTTCTTC. Residues: CASSLVRESYNEQFF.

The chain links TRBV11-3 to TRBJ2-2; D is possibly TRBD1 (5 bases). Deletions cut 5 bases from V and 7 bases from J, with 11 bases between. Germline CDR1 SGHNT, CDR2 YENEEA. The CDR3 loop spans 13 amino acids. CDR3 coding DNA: TGTGCCAGCAGCCCAGGGTTTAGCGGGGAGCTGTTTTTT. Translating gives CASSPGFSGELFF.